This TCR beta chain was identified during a study of control samples from healthy donors and cancer patients. Profiled with immunoSEQ multiplex PCR; TCRdb holds only in-frame clones, not every one. The data hold approximately 20,000 clones, with around four fifths observed a single time. Trimming pared 7 bases from V and 4 bases from J, leaving 19 bases between. Germline V gene data show CDR1 as SNHLY and CDR2 as FYNNEI. CDR3 length: 15 residues. V is TRBV2 and J is TRBJ1-1; D is possibly TRBD1 (5 bases). The origin of this receptor is a man aged 55 to 70 with colorectal cancer. Source material: PBMCs. The CDR3 bases are TGTGCCAGCACCCTAGGAGGGGCGACGACCACTGAAGCTTTCTTT. Translation gives CASTLGGATTTEAFF.